These T cell receptor beta chains were read from a single sample in a study of blood T cell repertoires in COVID-19. The protocol was immunoSEQ multiplex PCR, while the TCRdb copy is restricted to in-frame clones and leaves out a portion. Of about 67,000 clones detected, approximately 88% appear once; the ten largest clones hold roughly a fifth. The sequenced sample was peripheral blood. These receptors were collected from a woman of 80 years or more with acute or convalescent COVID-19. Both conserved end residues are part of each CDR3. A D gene is named only where the DNA matches it firmly.

V gene: TRBV27; J gene: TRBJ1-5; D gene: NA; CDR3 protein: CASATYSNQPQHF; CDR3 DNA: TGTGCCAGCGCCACCTATAGCAATCAGCCCCAGCATTTT
V gene: TRBV19; J gene: TRBJ2-6; D gene: NA; CDR3 protein: CASSLRGASSGANVLTF; CDR3 DNA: TGTGCCAGTAGCCTCAGGGGCGCAAGCTCTGGGGCCAACGTCCTGACTTTC
V gene: TRBV28; J gene: TRBJ1-6; D gene: TRBD1; CDR3 protein: CASSLNRGRSYNSPLHF; CDR3 DNA: TGTGCCAGCAGTTTAAACAGGGGCCGCTCCTATAATTCACCCCTCCACTTT
V gene: TRBV5-4; J gene: TRBJ2-1; D gene: TRBD2; CDR3 protein: CASSQNQRGGYNEQFF; CDR3 DNA: TGTGCCAGCAGCCAAAATCAGCGGGGGGGATACAATGAGCAGTTCTTC
V gene: TRBV27; J gene: TRBJ1-4; D gene: NA; CDR3 protein: CASSLMEANTTPNEKLFF; CDR3 DNA: TGTGCCAGCAGTTTAATGGAGGCGAACACAACCCCTAATGAAAAACTGTTTTTT
V gene: TRBV2; J gene: TRBJ1-2; D gene: NA; CDR3 protein: CASSPGANYGYTF; CDR3 DNA: TGTGCCAGTTCCCCGGGAGCTAACTATGGCTACACCTTC
V gene: TRBV27; J gene: TRBJ1-5; D gene: TRBD1; CDR3 protein: CASSLSGTGGNQPQHF; CDR3 DNA: TGTGCCAGCAGTTTATCAGGGACAGGTGGTAATCAGCCCCAGCATTTT
V gene: TRBV5-5; J gene: TRBJ1-6; D gene: TRBD1; CDR3 protein: CASSQGQGTYNSPLHF; CDR3 DNA: TGTGCCAGCAGCCAGGGACAGGGTACCTATAATTCACCCCTCCACTTT
V gene: TRBV18; J gene: TRBJ2-5; D gene: TRBD1; CDR3 protein: CASSPPGGKTQYF; CDR3 DNA: TGTGCCAGCTCACCTCCAGGGGGAAAGACCCAGTACTTC
V gene: TRBV10-1; J gene: TRBJ2-5; D gene: NA; CDR3 protein: CASSAGASETQYF; CDR3 DNA: TGCGCCAGCAGTGCAGGGGCGAGTGAGACCCAGTACTTC